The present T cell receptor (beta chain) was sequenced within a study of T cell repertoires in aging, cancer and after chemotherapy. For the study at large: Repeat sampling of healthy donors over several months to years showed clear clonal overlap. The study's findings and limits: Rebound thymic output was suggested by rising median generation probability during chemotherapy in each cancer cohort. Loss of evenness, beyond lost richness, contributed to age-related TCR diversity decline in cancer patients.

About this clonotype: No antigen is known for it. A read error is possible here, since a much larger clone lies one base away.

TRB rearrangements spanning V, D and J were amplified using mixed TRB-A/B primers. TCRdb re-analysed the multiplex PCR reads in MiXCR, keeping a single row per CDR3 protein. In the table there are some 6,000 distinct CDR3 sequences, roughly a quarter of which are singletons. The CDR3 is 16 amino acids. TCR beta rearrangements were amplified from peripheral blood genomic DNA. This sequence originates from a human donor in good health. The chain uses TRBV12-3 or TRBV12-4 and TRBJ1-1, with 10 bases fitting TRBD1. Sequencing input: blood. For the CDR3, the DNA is TGTGCCAGCAGTTATTTTTTGGGACAGGGGAACACTGAAACTTTCTTT. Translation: CASSYFLGQGNTETFF.